This TCR beta chain was sequenced in a study of post-analysis software for immune sequencing data. Overall study: The courses of disease that were included comprised relapsing-remitting, secondary progressive and progressive-relapsing multiple sclerosis.

Overall study results and limits: Those with multiple sclerosis, the patient group, showed significantly lower normalized Chao1 diversity than controls. Same-batch samples co-clustered strongly by F measure. The study found TRBV5-6, TRBV5-1 and TRBV20-1 among about five TRBV segments more frequent in patients than controls.

Unique molecular identifiers were carried by the TCR beta cDNA libraries. Input populations of about 0.95 to 10 million T cells gave rise to approximately 500,000 cDNA molecules. MiXCR, applied by TCRdb to the PCR reads, yields one record per CDR3 protein. Of 500,000 to 600,000 distinct CDR3 sequences in the sample, roughly 47% were seen once. In regard to this clonotype: The target antigen is unknown.

In germline, CDR1 is LGHDT, CDR2 YNNKEL (reference sequence). V lost 4 bases and J lost 7, with 13 bases in between. The CDR3 contains 13 residues. The rearrangement joins TRBV3-1 to TRBJ1-2; D gene unclear. This TCR derives from a girl between 10 and 17 years old with multiple sclerosis. Sequencing was performed on blood. The CDR3 nucleotides are TGTGCCAGCAGCCCGACCATCTCTCGTGGCTACACCTTC. Encoded protein: CASSPTISRGYTF.